Only one count was recorded for the clone carrying this T cell receptor (beta chain). Its antigen is currently unknown. TCRdb itself ran the 5' RACE reads through MiXCR, one entry per CDR3 protein. The sample includes over 700,000 distinct CDR3 sequences, over 15% of them seen just once. From germline, CDR1 is SGHDN and CDR2 FVKESK. V shed 8 bases and J 1 base; nucleotides not matched to a gene: 8. The CDR3 runs to 15 residues. This record comes from a study of CD8 T cells in ankylosing spondylitis. Whole-study findings and limits: Ankylosing spondylitis blood appeared to carry a characteristic TCR beta motif of roughly 8 highly homologous variants.

The specimen sequenced was blood, either unsorted or a sorted T cell fraction (not recorded which). The sequence derives from a male donor with ankylosing spondylitis. The chain employs TRBV14 and TRBJ2-4; 7 nucleotides line up with TRBD1. CDR3 amino acids: CASGPTGLAKNIQYF. CDR3 in DNA: TGTGCCAGCGGGCCGACAGGGCTCGCCAAAAACATTCAGTACTTC.